The next 23 T cell receptor beta chains were all read from a single sample in a study of blood T cell repertoires in COVID-19. Profiling relied on immunoSEQ multiplex PCR, and the TCRdb table lists in-frame clones only, not all of them. The data show fewer than 400,000 clones, with roughly 86% seen just once and 2.5% to 3.5% held by the top ten. Source material: peripheral blood. These receptors originate from a human donor in a cohort sampled during active COVID-19.

As for this clone: Other DNA sequences in the same sample also yield this CDR3. The genes are TRBV2 and TRBJ1-5; TRBD1 might be the D (5 bases). This CDR3 region has 15 residues. The ends were cut back, 6 bases at V and 2 bases at J, with 14 bases in the middle. Germline assignment: CDR1 SNHLY and CDR2 FYNNEI. The CDR3 region has the DNA TGTGCCAGCAGGGAGGGCTTAGGGGGCAATCAGCCCCAGCATTTT. Encoded protein: CASREGLGGNQPQHF. The full variable domain, rest sourced from reference TRBV2 and TRBJ1-5, is EPEVTQTPSHQVTQMGQEVILRCVPISNHLYFYWYRQILGQKVEFLVSFYNNEISEKSEIFDDQFSVERPDGSNFTLKIRSTKLEDSAMYFCASREGLGGNQPQHFGDGTRLSIL.

The chain combines TRBV5-1 with TRBJ1-2, with TRBD1 matching 10 bases. This CDR3 is 14 amino acids long. Germline lookup yields CDR1 SGHRS and CDR2 YFSETQ. J was trimmed by 6 bases and V by 1 base; bases with no gene match: 3. CDR3: CASSLWGQGNGYTF. CDR3 DNA sequence: TGCGCCAGCAGCTTGTGGGGACAGGGGAATGGCTACACCTTC.

This rearrangement joins TRBV20-1 to TRBJ2-7, with a possible D match to TRBD2 (5 bases). The ends were cut back, 3 bases at V and 6 bases at J, with 9 bases in the middle. This CDR3 comprises 11 residues. The germline V gene encodes CDR1 DFQATT and CDR2 SNEGSKA (reference sequence). CDR3 region: CSASLDSEQYF. The CDR3, as DNA: TGCAGTGCTAGCTTGGACTCCGAGCAGTACTTC.

Points on this clone: Additional DNA sequences in this sample encode the identical CDR3. V and J are TRBV30 and TRBJ2-5; weak D call: TRBD2 (6 bases). There are 12 residues in the CDR3. The V gene lost 0 bases and the J gene lost 4 bases, with 6 bases spanning the gap. Per the germline V gene, CDR1 is GTSNPN and CDR2 is SVGIG (reference sequence). Written as DNA, the CDR3 is TGTGCCTGGAGTGTCGGGGGAGAGACCCAGTACTTC. Translation: CAWSVGGETQYF.

Ten or more counts support this clone. The chain has TRBV5-1 and TRBJ2-1; TRBD2 matches at 15 bases. V lost 4 bases to trimming and J lost 2 bases; unmatched junction nucleotides: 4. In germline, CDR1 is SGHRS, CDR2 YFSETQ. This CDR3 is 17 amino acids long. The CDR3 nucleotides are TGCGCCAGCAGCGGACGGACTAGCGGGGGGGCCTACAATGAGCAGTTCTTC. This sequence encodes CASSGRTSGGAYNEQFF.

The chain couples TRBV11-3 to TRBJ2-2, with 8 bases aligning to TRBD1. Germline V gives CDR1 SGHNT, CDR2 YENEEA. This CDR3 is built from 15 residues. V was clipped by 5 bases and J by 0 bases; unmatched bases: 2. This CDR3 reads CASSPGGANTGELFF. CDR3 in DNA: TGTGCCAGCAGCCCAGGGGGCGCGAACACCGGGGAGCTGTTTTTT. Variable domain in full (rest from reference TRBV11-3 and TRBJ2-2): EAGVVQSPRYKIIEKKQPVAFWCNPISGHNTLYWYLQNLGQGPELLIRYENEEAVDDSQLPKDRFSAERLKGVDSTLKIQPAELGDSAVYLCASSPGGANTGELFFGEGSRLTVL.

The chain recombines TRBV3-1 (or the pseudogene TRBV3-2) with TRBJ2-5; 8 nucleotides agree with TRBD1. The V and J ends lost 4 bases and 2 bases, in that order; junction bases with no gene match: 3. Germline V gene data show CDR1 as LGHDT and CDR2 as YNNKEL (reference sequence). CDR3 size: 14 residues. The CDR3: CASSPRTGQETQYF. In nucleotides, the CDR3 is TGTGCCAGCAGCCCCCGGACAGGGCAAGAGACCCAGTACTTC.

The V gene is TRBV27, the J gene TRBJ2-2; tentatively, D is TRBD2 (6 bases). This CDR3 comprises 17 residues. The germline V gene has CDR1 MNHEY and CDR2 SMNVEV (reference sequence). V was cut by 6 bases and J by 0 bases, with 17 bases left in between. CDR3: CASRPRDFIANTGELFF. The CDR3 DNA reads as TGTGCCAGCAGACCCCGGGACTTTATCGCGAACACCGGGGAGCTGTTTTTT.

The chain recombines TRBV6-6 with TRBJ1-1; D may be TRBD1 (5 bases). Germline V gene data show CDR1 as MNHNY and CDR2 as SVGAGI (reference sequence). The CDR3 covers 13 residues. V lost 11 bases and J 0 bases, leaving 13 bases between the germline ends. As DNA, the CDR3 is TGTGCCGGCGGTGGGGGGGTGAACACTGAAGCTTTCTTT. Encoded protein: CAGGGGVNTEAFF.

This rearrangement joins TRBV10-3 to TRBJ1-2; 10 positions agree with TRBD1. The CDR3 loop spans 14 amino acids. Germline-derived CDR1 and CDR2 are ENHRY and SYGVKD. J gave up 2 bases and V 4 bases, and 1 base lay outside the gene matches. CDR3 region: CAISGGQGNYGYTF. The CDR3 DNA reads as TGTGCCATCAGTGGGGGACAGGGGAACTATGGCTACACCTTC.

The V gene is TRBV6-6, the J gene TRBJ2-7; TRBD1 is a possible D gene (7 bases). The V and J ends lost 5 bases and 3 bases respectively, with 11 bases between them. CDR1 is MNHNY, CDR2 SVGAGI, per germline (reference sequence). The CDR3 is made up of 13 amino acids. CDR3 nucleotides: TGTGCCAGCAGTCGACAGGGACTCTACGAGCAGTACTTC. Translation gives CASSRQGLYEQYF.

This clone occurred once. This CDR3 reads CASSQSNGSTTSGRFHEQYF. The CDR3 DNA is TGCGCCAGCAGTCAATCGAACGGGAGCACGACTAGCGGGAGGTTCCACGAGCAGTACTTC. The chain recombines TRBV23-1 with TRBJ2-7; 13 bases agree with TRBD2. Being an ORF, TRBV23-1 has a function that is uncertain. Germline trimming cut 0 bases from V and 5 bases from J; bases unmatched to any gene: 16. This CDR3 has 20 residues.

This chain connects TRBV29-1 to TRBJ2-5; D perhaps matches TRBD1 (8 bases). CDR1 SQVTM and CDR2 ANQGSEA come from the germline V gene. The CDR3 is made up of 13 amino acids. Trimming left V 3 bases short and J 7 bases short, with 15 bases between. CDR3 DNA: TGCAGCGTTGACCGGACAGGGAGGGCGACCCAGTACTTC. This translates into CSVDRTGRATQYF.

In its sample, this clone was seen many times. The J gene is TRBJ1-5, the V gene TRBV30, with 9 positions matching TRBD1. The germline CDR1 and CDR2 sequences are GTSNPN and SVGIG (reference sequence). This CDR3 is built from 18 residues. The ends lost 5 bases at V and 0 bases at J; junction bases unmatched: 14. The CDR3 sequence is CAWQRSGTGKNSNQPQHF. The CDR3 DNA is TGTGCCTGGCAGCGATCCGGGACAGGGAAGAATAGCAATCAGCCCCAGCATTTT.

The chain links TRBV27 to TRBJ2-7; weak D call: TRBD1 (6 bases). V was shortened by 2 bases and J by 3 bases, with 11 bases between the two germline ends. Germline V gene sequence: CDR1 MNHEY, CDR2 SMNVEV (reference sequence). The CDR3 totals 14 residues. CDR3 in DNA: TGTGCCAGCAGTTTAATTCAAGGGGGCTACGAGCAGTACTTC. Its protein product is CASSLIQGGYEQYF.

This chain links TRBV19 with TRBJ2-7, with TRBD2 identical over 10 bases. Trimming at V came to 6 bases and at J to 6 bases, leaving 8 bases not matched to a gene. The CDR3 covers 14 residues. Germline CDR1 reads LNHDA; CDR2 reads SQIVND (reference sequence). DNA of the CDR3: TGTGCCAGTAGATCGAGCGGGGGGGCGTCCGAGCAGTACTTC. This sequence encodes CASRSSGGASEQYF. The variable domain in full, completed from reference TRBV19 and TRBJ2-7, reads DGGITQSPKYLFRKEGQNVTLSCEQNLNHDAMYWYRQDPGQGLRLIYYSQIVNDFQKGDIAEGYSVSREKKESFPLTVTSAQKNPTAFYLCASRSSGGASEQYFGPGTRLTVT.

This clone has more than one count but fewer than ten. V usage is TRBV28 and J usage is TRBJ2-7; 11 bases fit TRBD2. The CDR3 runs 15 residues. Trimming removed 6 bases from V and 5 bases from J; junction bases left unmatched: 9. Germline CDR1 MDHEN, CDR2 SYDVKM. The CDR3 is CASRYTSGSTDEQYF. CDR3 DNA: TGTGCCAGCAGATATACTAGCGGGAGTACCGACGAGCAGTACTTC.

CDR3 protein: CASRQGQGFFYEQYF. DNA for the CDR3: TGTGCCAGCAGACAGGGACAGGGGTTTTTCTACGAGCAGTACTTC. This chain links TRBV27 with TRBJ2-7, with 10 bases matching TRBD1. V was clipped by 6 bases and J by 3 bases; unmatched bases: 8. CDR1 is MNHEY, CDR2 SMNVEV, per germline (reference sequence). This CDR3 has 15 amino acids.

This clone was detected only a few times. The V call is TRBV7-2, the J call TRBJ2-7; 11 bases line up with TRBD1. This CDR3 has 17 amino acids. The V gene's germline CDR1 is SGHTA and CDR2 FQGNSA. The V gene end was trimmed by 5 bases and the J gene end by 6 bases; junction bases not matched to a gene: 15. The CDR3 region is CASSLYSNPGTGGEQYF. The CDR3 DNA sequence: TGTGCCAGCAGCCTTTATTCGAACCCCGGGACAGGGGGCGAGCAGTACTTC.

This chain links TRBV11-2 with TRBJ2-5, with D perhaps TRBD2 (5 bases). Germline V gives CDR1 SGHAT, CDR2 FQNNGV. The CDR3 runs to 13 residues. The V end was cut by 1 base, the J end by 5 bases, with 8 bases between. The DNA of the CDR3 is TGTGCCAGCAGCTTAGTAGCGTTGGAGACCCAGTACTTC. Translating it yields CASSLVALETQYF.

The chain uses TRBV6-5 and TRBJ2-7, with TRBD2 matching 14 bases. Per germline, CDR1 MNHEY and CDR2 SVGAGI. V lost 7 bases, J lost 4 bases, and 6 bases stayed unmatched. The CDR3 consists of 15 residues. CDR3 sequence (DNA): TGTGCCAGCATAAAGACTAGCGGGGGGGTATACGAGCAGTACTTC. Its protein is CASIKTSGGVYEQYF.

The chain couples TRBV21-1 to TRBJ2-1; TRBD2 reflects the table's D call only, with no check against the DNA. TRBV21-1 corresponds to a pseudogene. The CDR3 consists of 17 residues. CDR3: CASSKEVREEQNNEQFF. CDR3 nucleotide sequence: TGTGCCAGCAGCAAAGAAGTGCGGGAGGAACAGAACAATGAGCAGTTCTTC.

This chain joins TRBV27 and TRBJ2-1; D remains unclear. Germline V gives CDR1 MNHEY, CDR2 SMNVEV (reference sequence). The CDR3 is 14 amino acids. The V end was cut by 6 bases, the J end by 5 bases, with 14 bases between. The CDR3 is CASSHSPADNEQFF. CDR3 coding DNA: TGTGCCAGCAGCCATTCGCCCGCAGACAATGAGCAGTTCTTC.